This T cell receptor (beta chain) was recorded in a study of blood T cell repertoires in COVID-19. About the research overall: Material from acute and convalescent COVID-19 was sourced from the United States, Italy and Spain.

Individuals drawn from around 25 US areas were about 18 to 100 years old. Exposed volunteers were people who met a COVID-19 case within 2 weeks before study entry. V was cut by 5 bases and J by 7 bases, with 11 bases left in between. CDR1 is SEHNR, CDR2 FQNEAQ, per germline (reference sequence). This CDR3 is 12 amino acids long. Under the authors' procedure: Scientists estimated how many nucleated cells there were by amplifying reference gene primers. The repertoire was sequenced with immunoSEQ multiplex PCR; TCRdb's copy has only in-frame clones and lacks some. The V and J calls and clone size are taken from that table; D and trimming were inferred from the DNA. The sample has about 190,000 clones, around 84% seen once; the top ten hold under 4%. This clone was seen more than once but under ten times.

Sequenced: PBMCs or T cells enriched from blood (not recorded which). This clonotype was sampled from a woman in her twenties or thirties who had been exposed to COVID-19. The chain has TRBV7-9 and TRBJ1-2; possibly TRBD1 for D (6 bases). The CDR3 spells CASSQGSSGYTF. The CDR3 DNA reads as TGTGCCAGCAGCCAGGGGAGTTCTGGCTACACCTTC. The full variable domain, its missing parts supplied by reference TRBV7-9 and TRBJ1-2, is DTGVSQNPRHKITKRGQNVTFRCDPISEHNRLYWYRQTLGQGPEFLTYFQNEAQLEKSRLLSDRFSAERPKGSFSTLEIQRTEQGDSAMYLCASSQGSSGYTFGSGTRLTVV.